This TCR beta chain is drawn from a study of T cell responses to AZD1222 COVID-19 vaccine. TCRdb keeps only in-frame clones here, not all; method: immunoSEQ multiplex PCR. Of around 190,000 clones in the sample, 90% to 95% are singletons; the top ten hold roughly 1.7%. This CDR3 comprises 12 residues. V was trimmed by 7 bases and J by 6 bases, leaving 12 bases between them. Germline V gene data show CDR1 as SGHNT and CDR2 as YENEEA. Sequencing used peripheral blood, obtained 28 days after the second AZD1222 dose. This clonotype was obtained from an adult who received the AZD1222 COVID-19 vaccine. The V gene is TRBV11-3, the J gene TRBJ1-1, with D unresolved. The CDR3: CASTGNSPEAFF. The CDR3 DNA sequence: TGTGCCAGCACCGGGAATTCGCCTGAAGCTTTCTTT.